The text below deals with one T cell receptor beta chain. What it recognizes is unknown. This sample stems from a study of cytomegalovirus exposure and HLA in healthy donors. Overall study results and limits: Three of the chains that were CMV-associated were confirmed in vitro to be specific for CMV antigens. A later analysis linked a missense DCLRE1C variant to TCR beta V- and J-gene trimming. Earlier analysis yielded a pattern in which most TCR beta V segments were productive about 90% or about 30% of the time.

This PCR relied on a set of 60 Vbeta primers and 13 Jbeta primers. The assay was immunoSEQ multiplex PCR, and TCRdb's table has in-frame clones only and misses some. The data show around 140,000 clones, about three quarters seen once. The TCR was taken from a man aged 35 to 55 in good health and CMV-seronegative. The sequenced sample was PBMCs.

The CDR3 DNA follows: TGTGCCAGCAGCTTAATAGCGGGGGGGAACACCGGGGAGCTGTTTTTT. As protein: CASSLIAGGNTGELFF. The chain recombines TRBV7-3 with TRBJ2-2; 10 bases agree with TRBD2. CDR3 length equals 16 residues. The germline CDR1 and CDR2 sequences are SGHTA and FQGTGA. V shed 1 base and J 1 base; nucleotides not matched to a gene: 0. Drawing the rest from reference TRBV7-3 and TRBJ2-2, the complete variable domain is GAGVSQTPSNKVTEKGKYVELRCDPISGHTALYWYRQSLGQGPEFLIYFQGTGAADDSGLPNDRFFAVRPEGSVSTLKIQRTERGDSAVYLCASSLIAGGNTGELFFGEGSRLTVL.